The rows below give T cell receptor beta chains drawn from one sample of a study of T cell responses to AZD1222 COVID-19 vaccine. Data came from immunoSEQ multiplex PCR; TCRdb stores just in-frame clones and leaves some out. The data show over 95,000 clones, with about nine tenths seen just once and around 8% held by the top ten. Source: peripheral blood, taken 28 days after the second AZD1222 dose. The receptors derive from an adult who received the AZD1222 COVID-19 vaccine. Each CDR3 is given with its conserved first and last residue. D genes are given only for firm matches. Clone size is shown for a subset of rows, as once, few, many or a class of expanded clone.

V,J,size,D,CDR3,DNA
TRBV7-9,TRBJ1-2,.,.,CASSPGTEGYTF,TGTGCCAGCAGCCCTGGGACCGAGGGCTACACCTTC
TRBV10-2,TRBJ2-5,.,.,CASLSAGQETQYF,TGCGCCAGCCTTTCGGCAGGCCAAGAGACCCAGTACTTC
TRBV21-1,TRBJ1-3,.,.,CASSAWFTGNTIYF,TGTGCCAGCAGCGCCTGGTTTACTGGAAACACCATATATTTT
TRBV2,TRBJ1-5,.,TRBD1,CASTRDRGSGQPQHF,TGTGCCAGCACCCGGGACAGGGGCTCAGGTCAGCCCCAGCATTTT
TRBV7-9,TRBJ2-3,.,.,CASSSRASTDTQYF,TGTGCCAGCAGCTCTAGAGCCAGCACAGATACGCAGTATTTT
TRBV24-1,TRBJ2-7,.,.,CATSDGAGSEQYF,TGTGCCACCAGTGATGGGGCAGGGAGTGAGCAGTACTTC
TRBV27,TRBJ2-1,.,.,CASSLSSRGSYNEQFF,TGTGCCAGCAGTTTATCCTCTCGGGGGTCCTACAATGAGCAGTTCTTC
TRBV28,TRBJ1-1,.,.,CASSFYSSEAFF,TGTGCCAGCAGTTTCTACAGTTCCGAAGCTTTCTTT
TRBV21-1,TRBJ2-1,once,.,CASSKGTSGRRCNEQFF,TGTGCCAGCAGCAAAGGGACTAGCGGGAGGAGGTGCAATGAGCAGTTCTTC
TRBV5-1,TRBJ2-2,.,.,CASSSQGERTGELFF,TGCGCCAGCAGCTCACAGGGTGAAAGGACCGGGGAGCTGTTTTTT
TRBV2,TRBJ2-1,.,TRBD2,CASRMLAGYNEQFF,TGTGCCAGCAGGATGCTAGCGGGGTACAATGAGCAGTTCTTC
TRBV28,TRBJ1-2,.,.,CASRLPGRGYTF,TGTGCCAGCAGGCTCCCCGGCCGTGGCTACACCTTC
TRBV6-2/TRBV6-3,TRBJ2-1,.,TRBD2,CASSSGGGSYNEQFF,TGTGCCAGCAGTTCGGGGGGTGGCTCCTACAATGAGCAGTTCTTC
TRBV13,TRBJ2-5,.,TRBD2,CASSLGRGTSGRTKETQYF,TGTGCCAGCAGCTTAGGCCGGGGGACTAGCGGGAGGACCAAAGAGACCCAGTACTTC
TRBV6-5,TRBJ2-3,.,.,CASGVSGADTQYF,TGTGCCAGCGGAGTCTCCGGGGCAGATACGCAGTATTTT
TRBV11-2,TRBJ1-1,.,TRBD1,CASSLLQQTGGFPTEAFF,TGTGCCAGCAGCTTACTTCAGCAAACAGGGGGCTTCCCCACTGAAGCTTTCTTT
TRBV5-6,TRBJ1-3,.,.,CASSLSGVVNTIYF,TGTGCCAGCAGCTTGTCCGGGGTTGTAAACACCATATATTTT
TRBV19,TRBJ2-5,.,.,CASSDSYQETQYF,TGTGCCAGTAGCGACTCGTACCAAGAGACCCAGTACTTC
TRBV6-2/TRBV6-3,TRBJ2-3,.,.,CASSAWGSELNTQYF,TGTGCCAGCAGCGCCTGGGGGAGCGAGTTAAATACGCAGTATTTT
TRBV18,TRBJ1-2,.,TRBD1,CASSPRQGAASNYGYTF,TGTGCCAGCTCACCGAGACAGGGGGCCGCGTCAAACTATGGCTACACCTTC
TRBV7-9,TRBJ1-1,.,.,CASSSTGQREAFF,TGTGCCAGCAGCTCGACAGGCCAGCGTGAAGCTTTCTTT
TRBV21-1,TRBJ2-7,.,.,CASHISEGPVKQYF,TGTGCCAGCCACATTAGCGAGGGACCAGTGAAGCAGTACTTC
TRBV10-3,TRBJ1-6,.,.,CAISESGRIDSYNSPLHF,TGTGCCATCAGTGAGTCGGGACGGATCGATTCCTATAATTCACCCCTCCACTTT
TRBV7-9,TRBJ2-7,.,.,CASSLGPPSYEQYF,TGTGCCAGCAGCTTAGGCCCACCTTCCTACGAGCAGTACTTC
TRBV6-5,TRBJ2-7,.,TRBD2,CASSYSKSGGYEQYF,TGTGCCAGCAGTTACTCGAAGTCGGGAGGTTATGAGCAGTACTTC
TRBV15,TRBJ1-5,.,.,CATSGWGNQPQHF,TGTGCCACCAGCGGGTGGGGCAATCAGCCCCAGCATTTT
TRBV6-6,TRBJ1-5,.,.,CASTPGPLAQPQHF,TGTGCCAGCACTCCGGGACCCTTAGCCCAGCCCCAGCATTTT